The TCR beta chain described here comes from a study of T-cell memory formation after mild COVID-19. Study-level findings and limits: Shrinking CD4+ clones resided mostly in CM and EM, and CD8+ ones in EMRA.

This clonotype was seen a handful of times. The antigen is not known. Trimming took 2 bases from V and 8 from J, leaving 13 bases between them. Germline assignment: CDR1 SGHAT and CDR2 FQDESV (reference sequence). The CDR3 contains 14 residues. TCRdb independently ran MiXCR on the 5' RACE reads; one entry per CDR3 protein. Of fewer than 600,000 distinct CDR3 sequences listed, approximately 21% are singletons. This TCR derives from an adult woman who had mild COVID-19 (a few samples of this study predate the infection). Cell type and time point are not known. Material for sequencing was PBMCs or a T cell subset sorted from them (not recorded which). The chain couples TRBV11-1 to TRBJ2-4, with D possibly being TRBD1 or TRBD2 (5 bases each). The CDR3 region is CASSLRDLRDIQYF. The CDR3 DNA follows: TGTGCCAGCAGCTTAAGGGACCTCCGTGACATTCAGTACTTC.